The T cell receptor beta chain described here comes from a study of CD8+ T cells in alopecia areata. Across the study: Each day, treated patients took oral tofacitinib twice, at 5 to 10 mg per dose. Study-level points and caveats: Clonality in lesional scalp, especially alopecia totalis/universalis, exceeded that of normal scalp. Sequencing of scalp samples also captures resident alphabeta T cells of normal skin.

A note on this clone: The antigen remains unidentified.

Isolated RNA was reverse transcribed into cDNA used as the sequencing template. Here immunoSEQ multiplex PCR was the method, and the copy in TCRdb shows in-frame clones only, minus some. The sample carries 150,000 to 200,000 clones, around 64% recorded once. PBMCs, the starting material, were the source of sorted CD4+ and CD8+ T cells. The clonotype originates from a human donor with alopecia areata. The sample here was CD8+ T cells sorted from blood, taken at week 0.

CDR3 nucleotide sequence: TGTGCCAGCAGCCCAAGCCCCCGGAGGGAGCAGTTCTTC. Its protein product is CASSPSPRREQFF. V is TRBV14 and J is TRBJ2-1; a possible D gene is TRBD2 (5 bases). The CDR3 is 13 amino acids. CDR1 and CDR2 from the germline V gene are SGHDN and FVKESK. The V gene lost 4 bases and the J gene lost 10 bases, with 14 bases spanning the gap. Full variable domain (missing parts from reference TRBV14 and TRBJ2-1): EAGVTQFPSHSVIEKGQTVTLRCDPISGHDNLYWYRRVMGKEIKFLLHFVKESKQDESGMPNNRFLAERTGGTYSTLKVQPAELEDSGVYFCASSPSPRREQFFGPGTRLTVL.